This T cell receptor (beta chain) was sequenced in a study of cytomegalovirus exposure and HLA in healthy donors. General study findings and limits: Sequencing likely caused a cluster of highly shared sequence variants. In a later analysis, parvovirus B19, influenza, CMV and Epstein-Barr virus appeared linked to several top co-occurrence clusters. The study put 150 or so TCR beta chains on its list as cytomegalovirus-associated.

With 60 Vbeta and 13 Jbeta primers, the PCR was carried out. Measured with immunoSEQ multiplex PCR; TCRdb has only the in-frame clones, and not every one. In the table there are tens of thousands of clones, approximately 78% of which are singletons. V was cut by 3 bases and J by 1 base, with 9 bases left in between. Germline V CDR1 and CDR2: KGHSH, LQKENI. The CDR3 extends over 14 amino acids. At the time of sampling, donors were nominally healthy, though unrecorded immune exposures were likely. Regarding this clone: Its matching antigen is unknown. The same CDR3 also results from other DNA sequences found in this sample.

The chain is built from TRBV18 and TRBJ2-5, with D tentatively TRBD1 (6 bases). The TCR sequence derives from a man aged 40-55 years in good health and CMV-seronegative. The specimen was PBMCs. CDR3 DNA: TGTGCCAGCTCACCGCTACAGGGCCAAGAGACCCAGTACTTC. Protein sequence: CASSPLQGQETQYF.